The rows below give T cell receptor beta chains drawn from one sample of a study of T cells in Graves' hyperthyroidism and ophthalmopathy. Via MiXCR, TCRdb re-called the multiplex PCR reads, giving one row per CDR3 protein. The repertoire holds a few hundred thousand distinct CDR3 sequences, with just over 45% as singletons. Material for sequencing was peripheral blood or thyroid tissue (not recorded which). The receptor source for this set is an adult woman with Graves' disease, either hyperthyroidism or ophthalmopathy (not recorded which). Each CDR3 is given with its conserved first and last residue. Fields, in order: V gene, clone size, D gene, J gene, CDR3 protein, CDR3 DNA. A D gene is named only where the DNA matches it firmly. Only part of the rows carry a size: once, few, many, or a class if the clone is expanded.

>TRBV5-1|NA|TRBD2|TRBJ2-3
CASSFLTSGFTDTQYF
TGCGCCAGCAGCTTCCTGACTAGCGGGTTCACAGATACGCAGTATTTT
>TRBV20-1|NA|NA|TRBJ1-5
CSARDRRGGGGTQHF
TGCAGTGCTAGAGATAGGCGGGGGGGTGGTGGGACCCAGCATTTT
>TRBV20-1|NA|TRBD1|TRBJ1-1
CSARALPGTGGNEAFF
TGCAGTGCTAGAGCTCTCCCCGGGACAGGGGGCAATGAAGCTTTCTTT
>TRBV29-1|many|TRBD2|TRBJ2-7
CSVESSGRYEQYF
TGCAGCGTTGAGTCTAGCGGCAGGTACGAGCAGTACTTC
>TRBV3-1|many|TRBD1|TRBJ2-7
CASGLGQGFNEQYF
TGTGCCAGCGGGCTCGGACAGGGGTTCAACGAGCAGTACTTC
>TRBV9|many|NA|TRBJ1-1
CASGPEPALRGTEAFF
TGTGCCAGTGGACCGGAACCAGCCCTAAGGGGGACTGAAGCTTTCTTT
>TRBV7-6|many|TRBD2|TRBJ2-7
CASSLVAGVHYEQYF
TGTGCCAGCAGCTTAGTGGCGGGAGTCCACTACGAGCAGTACTTC
>TRBV7-9|many|TRBD1|TRBJ1-2
CASSPRDSYGYTF
TGTGCCAGCAGTCCCAGGGACAGCTACGGCTACACCTTC
>TRBV28|few|NA|TRBJ2-7
CASSHSTTSTYEQYF
TGTGCCAGCAGCCATTCTACGACAAGCACCTACGAGCAGTACTTC
>TRBV7-9|NA|NA|TRBJ1-2
CASSSPRGFDGYTF
TGTGCCAGCAGCTCACCACGGGGTTTTGATGGCTACACCTTC
>TRBV2|NA|TRBD1|TRBJ2-5
CASRWNRDRGLQETQYF
TGTGCCAGCAGATGGAACCGGGACAGGGGGCTCCAAGAGACCCAGTACTTC
>TRBV2|many|NA|TRBJ1-2
CASTRRMYGYTF
TGTGCCAGCACCCGTCGGATGTATGGCTACACCTTC
>TRBV11-1|NA|NA|TRBJ2-1
CASSSASNEQFF
TGTGCCAGCAGCTCAGCTAGCAATGAGCAGTTCTTC
>TRBV7-9|NA|NA|TRBJ1-1
CASSPLRGRSETFF
TGTGCCAGCAGTCCCCTCCGAGGACGGTCTGAAACTTTCTTT
>TRBV5-1|NA|NA|TRBJ1-2
CASSFDPQGGYTF
TGCGCCAGCAGCTTCGACCCACAGGGTGGCTACACCTTC
>TRBV9|many|TRBD2|TRBJ2-7
CASSVEPQPSGHPYEQYF
TGTGCCAGCAGCGTAGAGCCCCAACCTAGCGGTCACCCCTACGAGCAGTACTTC
>TRBV24-1|NA|NA|TRBJ2-1
CATSDLMRGSSYNEQFF
TGTGCCACCAGTGATCTAATGCGGGGTAGCTCCTACAATGAGCAGTTCTTC
>TRBV25-1|NA|NA|TRBJ1-6
CASSLTGYNSPLHF
TGTGCCAGCAGTTTAACAGGCTATAATTCACCCCTCCACTTT
>TRBV7-3|many|TRBD2|TRBJ2-7
CASSRAGVDEQYF
TGTGCCAGCAGCCGAGCGGGAGTCGACGAGCAGTACTTC
>TRBV5-1|once|TRBD1|TRBJ2-6
CASSLAGTGNSLANVLTF
TGCGCCAGCAGCTTGGCTGGGACAGGAAACTCATTGGCCAACGTCCTGACTTTC
>TRBV19|many|NA|TRBJ2-2
CASSKGTANTGELFF
TGTGCCAGTAGTAAAGGGACTGCGAACACCGGGGAGCTGTTTTTT
>TRBV7-2|NA|NA|TRBJ1-1
CASSLRNGENTEAFF
TGTGCCAGCAGCTTACGGAACGGGGAGAACACTGAAGCTTTCTTT
>TRBV10-2|NA|NA|TRBJ2-7
CAGQSAGAGIDEQYF
TGTGCCGGCCAATCGGCTGGTGCAGGGATCGACGAGCAGTACTTC
>TRBV12-3/TRBV12-4|many|NA|TRBJ1-1
CASNLSRVSRTEAFF
TGTGCCAGTAATCTTTCCAGGGTGTCGCGCACTGAAGCTTTCTTT
>TRBV10-3|many|NA|TRBJ1-1
CAISDPTSTNTEAFF
TGTGCCATCAGTGACCCCACAAGTACCAACACTGAAGCTTTCTTT